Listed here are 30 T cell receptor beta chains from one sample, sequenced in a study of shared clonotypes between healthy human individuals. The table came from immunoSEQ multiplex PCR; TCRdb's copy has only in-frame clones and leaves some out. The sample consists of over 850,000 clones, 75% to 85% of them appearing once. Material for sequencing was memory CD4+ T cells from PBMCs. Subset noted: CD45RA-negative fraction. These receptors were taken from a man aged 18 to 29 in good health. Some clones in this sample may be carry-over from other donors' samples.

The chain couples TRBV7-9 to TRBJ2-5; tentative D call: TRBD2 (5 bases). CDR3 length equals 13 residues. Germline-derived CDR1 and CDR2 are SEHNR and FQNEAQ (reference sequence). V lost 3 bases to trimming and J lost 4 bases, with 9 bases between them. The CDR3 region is CASSFRTGETQYF. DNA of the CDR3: TGTGCCAGCAGCTTCCGGACTGGAGAGACCCAGTACTTC.

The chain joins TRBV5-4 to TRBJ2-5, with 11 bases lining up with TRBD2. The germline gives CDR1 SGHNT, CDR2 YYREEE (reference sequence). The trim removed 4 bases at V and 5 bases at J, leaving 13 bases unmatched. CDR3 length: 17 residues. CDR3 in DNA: TGTGCCAGCAGCCAGGGACTAGCGGACCCTCGTAGGGAGACCCAGTACTTC. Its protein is CASSQGLADPRRETQYF.

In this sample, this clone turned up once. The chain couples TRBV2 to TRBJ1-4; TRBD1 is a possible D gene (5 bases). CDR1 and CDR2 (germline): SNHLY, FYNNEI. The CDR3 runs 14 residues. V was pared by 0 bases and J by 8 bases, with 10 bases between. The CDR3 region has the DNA TGTGCCAGCAGTGAAGCGGGGGGACTGGAAAAACTGTTTTTT. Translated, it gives CASSEAGGLEKLFF.

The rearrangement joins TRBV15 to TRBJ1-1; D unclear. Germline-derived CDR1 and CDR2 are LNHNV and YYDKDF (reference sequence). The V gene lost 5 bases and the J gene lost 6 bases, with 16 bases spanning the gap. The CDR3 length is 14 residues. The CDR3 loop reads CATSPPGRLAEAFF. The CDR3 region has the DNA TGTGCCACCAGCCCACCCGGGAGGCTAGCTGAAGCTTTCTTT.

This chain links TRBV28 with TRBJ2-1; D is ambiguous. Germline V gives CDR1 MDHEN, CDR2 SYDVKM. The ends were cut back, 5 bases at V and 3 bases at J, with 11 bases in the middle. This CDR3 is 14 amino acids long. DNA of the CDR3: TGTGCCAGCAGTCCCCCCGGCAGCTACAATGAGCAGTTCTTC. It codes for CASSPPGSYNEQFF.

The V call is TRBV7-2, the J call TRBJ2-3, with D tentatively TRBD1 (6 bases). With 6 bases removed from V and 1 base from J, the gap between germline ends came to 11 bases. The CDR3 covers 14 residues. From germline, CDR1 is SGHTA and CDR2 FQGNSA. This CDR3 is CASRVGAGTDTQYF. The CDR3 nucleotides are TGTGCCAGCAGGGTGGGGGCAGGCACAGATACGCAGTATTTT.

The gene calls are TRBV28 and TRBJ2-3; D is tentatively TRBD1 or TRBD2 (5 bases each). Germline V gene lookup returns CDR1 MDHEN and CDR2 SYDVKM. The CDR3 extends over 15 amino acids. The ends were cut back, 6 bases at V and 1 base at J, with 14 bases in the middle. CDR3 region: CASSRTGAGTDTQYF. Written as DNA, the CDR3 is TGTGCCAGCAGCCGGACCGGGGCCGGCACAGATACGCAGTATTTT. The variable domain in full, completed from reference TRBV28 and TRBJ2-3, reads DVKVTQSSRYLVKRTGEKVFLECVQDMDHENMFWYRQDPGLGLRLIYFSYDVKMKEKGDIPEGYSVSREKKERFSLILESASTNQTSMYLCASSRTGAGTDTQYFGPGTRLTVL.

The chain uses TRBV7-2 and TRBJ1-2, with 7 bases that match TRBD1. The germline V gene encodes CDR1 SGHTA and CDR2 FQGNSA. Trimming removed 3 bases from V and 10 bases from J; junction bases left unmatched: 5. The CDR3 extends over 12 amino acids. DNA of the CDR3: TGTGCCAGCAGCTTTATAGACAGGGCCTACACCTTC. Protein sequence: CASSFIDRAYTF.

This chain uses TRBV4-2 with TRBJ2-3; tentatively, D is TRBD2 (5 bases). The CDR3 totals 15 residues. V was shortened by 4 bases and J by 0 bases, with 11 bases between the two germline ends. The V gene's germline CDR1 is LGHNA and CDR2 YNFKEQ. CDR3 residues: CASSRTRRSTDTQYF. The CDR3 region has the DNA TGTGCCAGCAGCCGCACACGGAGGAGCACAGATACGCAGTATTTT.

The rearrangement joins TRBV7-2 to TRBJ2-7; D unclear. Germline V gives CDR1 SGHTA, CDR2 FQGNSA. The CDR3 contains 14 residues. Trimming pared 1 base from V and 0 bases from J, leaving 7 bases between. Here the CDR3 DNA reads TGTGCCAGCAGCTTAGGCACCCTCTCCTACGAGCAGTACTTC. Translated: CASSLGTLSYEQYF.

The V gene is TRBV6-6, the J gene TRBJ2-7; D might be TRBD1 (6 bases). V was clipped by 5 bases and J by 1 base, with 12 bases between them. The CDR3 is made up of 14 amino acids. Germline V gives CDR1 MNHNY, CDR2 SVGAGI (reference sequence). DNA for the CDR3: TGTGCCAGCAGTGGACCAGGACAGTCCTACGAGCAGTACTTC. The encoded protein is CASSGPGQSYEQYF.

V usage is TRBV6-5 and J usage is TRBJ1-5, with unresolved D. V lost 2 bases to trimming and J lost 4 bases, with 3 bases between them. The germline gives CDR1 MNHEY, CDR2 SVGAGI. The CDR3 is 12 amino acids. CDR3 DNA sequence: TGTGCCAGCAGTTACAGAAATCAGCCCCAGCATTTT. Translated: CASSYRNQPQHF.

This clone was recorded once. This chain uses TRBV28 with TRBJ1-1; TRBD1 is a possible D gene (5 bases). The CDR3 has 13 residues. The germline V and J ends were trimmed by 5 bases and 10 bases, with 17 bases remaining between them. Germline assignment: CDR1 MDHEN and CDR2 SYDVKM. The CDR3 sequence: CASSPRTSIGAFF. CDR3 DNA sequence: TGTGCCAGCAGTCCCCGGACATCTATCGGAGCTTTCTTT.

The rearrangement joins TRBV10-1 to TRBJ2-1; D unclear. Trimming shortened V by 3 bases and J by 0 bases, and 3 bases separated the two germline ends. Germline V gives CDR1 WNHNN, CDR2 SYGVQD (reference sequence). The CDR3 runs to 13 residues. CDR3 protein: CASSDFSYNEQFF. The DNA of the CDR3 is TGCGCCAGCAGTGACTTCTCCTACAATGAGCAGTTCTTC.

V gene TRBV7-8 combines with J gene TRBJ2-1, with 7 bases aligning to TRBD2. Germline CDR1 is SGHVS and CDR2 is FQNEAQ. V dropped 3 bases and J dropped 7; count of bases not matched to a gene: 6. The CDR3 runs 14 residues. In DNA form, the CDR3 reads TGTGCCAGCAGCTTCCGAGGGAGGGCGAATGAGCAGTTCTTC. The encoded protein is CASSFRGRANEQFF.

This chain's CDR3 is CASSFQGANYGYTF. DNA for the CDR3: TGTGCCAGCAGTTTCCAGGGGGCTAACTATGGCTACACCTTC. The chain has TRBV28 and TRBJ1-2; 7 bases agree with TRBD1. Germline loops: CDR1 MDHEN, CDR2 SYDVKM. Trimming removed 3 bases from V and 0 bases from J; junction bases left unmatched: 1. This CDR3 has 14 amino acids.

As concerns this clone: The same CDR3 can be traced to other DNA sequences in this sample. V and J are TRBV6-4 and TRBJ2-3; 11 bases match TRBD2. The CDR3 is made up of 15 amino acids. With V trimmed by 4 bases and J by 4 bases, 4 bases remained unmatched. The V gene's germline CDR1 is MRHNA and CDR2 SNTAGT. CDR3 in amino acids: CASSVSGRGADTQYF. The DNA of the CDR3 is TGTGCCAGCAGTGTTAGCGGGAGGGGTGCAGATACGCAGTATTTT.

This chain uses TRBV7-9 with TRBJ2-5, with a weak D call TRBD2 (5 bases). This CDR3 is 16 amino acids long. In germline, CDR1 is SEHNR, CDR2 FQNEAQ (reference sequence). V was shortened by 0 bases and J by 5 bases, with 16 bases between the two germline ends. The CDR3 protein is CASSLARRGPGETQYF. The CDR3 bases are TGTGCCAGCAGCTTAGCGAGGAGAGGGCCGGGGGAGACCCAGTACTTC. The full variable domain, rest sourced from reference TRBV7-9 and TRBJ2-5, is DTGVSQNPRHKITKRGQNVTFRCDPISEHNRLYWYRQTLGQGPEFLTYFQNEAQLEKSRLLSDRFSAERPKGSFSTLEIQRTEQGDSAMYLCASSLARRGPGETQYFGPGTRLLVL.

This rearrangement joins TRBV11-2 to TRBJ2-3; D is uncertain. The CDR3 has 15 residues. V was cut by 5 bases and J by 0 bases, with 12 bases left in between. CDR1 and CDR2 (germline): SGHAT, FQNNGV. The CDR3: CASSSWTGSTDTQYF. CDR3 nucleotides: TGTGCCAGCAGCAGCTGGACGGGCAGCACAGATACGCAGTATTTT.

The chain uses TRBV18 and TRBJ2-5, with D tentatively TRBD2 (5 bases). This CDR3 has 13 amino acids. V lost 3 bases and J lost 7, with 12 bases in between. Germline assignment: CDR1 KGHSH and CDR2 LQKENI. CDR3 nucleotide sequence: TGTGCCAGCTCACCGGCAGAACGGGGGACCCAGTACTTC. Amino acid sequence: CASSPAERGTQYF. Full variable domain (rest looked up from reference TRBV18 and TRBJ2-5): NAGVMQNPRHLVRRRGQEARLRCSPMKGHSHVYWYRQLPEEGLKFMVYLQKENIIDESGMPKERFSAEFPKEGPSILRIQQVVRGDSAAYFCASSPAERGTQYFGPGTRLLVL.

CDR3 residues: CASRSGGPGSYEQYF. The DNA of the CDR3 is TGTGCCAGCAGATCCGGGGGGCCCGGCTCCTACGAGCAGTACTTC. The V and J genes are TRBV6-1 and TRBJ2-7; possibly TRBD2 for D (7 bases). This CDR3 has 15 residues. V was shortened by 6 bases and J by 0 bases, with 15 bases between the two germline ends. Germline lookup yields CDR1 MNHNS and CDR2 SASEGT.

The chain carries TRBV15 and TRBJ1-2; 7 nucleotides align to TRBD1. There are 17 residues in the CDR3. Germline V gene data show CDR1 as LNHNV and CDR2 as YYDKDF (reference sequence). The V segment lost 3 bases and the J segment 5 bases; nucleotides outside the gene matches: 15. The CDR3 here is CATSSSGDRGSRYGYTF. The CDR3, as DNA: TGTGCCACCAGCAGCTCCGGGGACAGAGGCTCCCGGTATGGCTACACCTTC.

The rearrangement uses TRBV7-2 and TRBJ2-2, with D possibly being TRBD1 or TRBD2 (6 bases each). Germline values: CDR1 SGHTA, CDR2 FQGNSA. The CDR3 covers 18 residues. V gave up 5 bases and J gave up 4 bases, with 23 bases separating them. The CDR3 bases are TGTGCCAGCAGCCTTGGACAGACGCCAGGGCGGGGCACCGGGGAGCTGTTTTTT. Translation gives CASSLGQTPGRGTGELFF.

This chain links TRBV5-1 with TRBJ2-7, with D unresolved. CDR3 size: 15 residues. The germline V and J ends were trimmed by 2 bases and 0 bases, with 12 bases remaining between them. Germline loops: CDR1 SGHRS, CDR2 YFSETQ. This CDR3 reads CASSLSVTDSYEQYF. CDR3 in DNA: TGCGCCAGCAGCTTAAGTGTAACAGACTCCTACGAGCAGTACTTC.

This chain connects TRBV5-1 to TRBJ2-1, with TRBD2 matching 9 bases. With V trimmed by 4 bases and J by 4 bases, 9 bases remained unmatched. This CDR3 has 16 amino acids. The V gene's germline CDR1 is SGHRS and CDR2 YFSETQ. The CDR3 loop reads CASSPVAGVRYNEQFF. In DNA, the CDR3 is TGCGCCAGCAGCCCGGTAGCGGGAGTGCGATACAATGAGCAGTTCTTC.

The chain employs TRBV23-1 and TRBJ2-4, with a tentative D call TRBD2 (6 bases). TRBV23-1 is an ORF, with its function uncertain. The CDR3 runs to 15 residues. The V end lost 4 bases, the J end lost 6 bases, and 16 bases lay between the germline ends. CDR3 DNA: TGCGCCAGCAGTCCATCCCGCGGACTACCAAACATTCAGTACTTC. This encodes CASSPSRGLPNIQYF.

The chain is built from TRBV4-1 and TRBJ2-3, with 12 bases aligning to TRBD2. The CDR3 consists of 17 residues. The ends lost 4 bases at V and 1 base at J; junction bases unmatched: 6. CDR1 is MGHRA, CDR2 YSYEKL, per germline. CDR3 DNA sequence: TGCGCCAGCAGCCGGGGGACTAGCGGGTTGGGCACAGATACGCAGTATTTT. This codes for CASSRGTSGLGTDTQYF.

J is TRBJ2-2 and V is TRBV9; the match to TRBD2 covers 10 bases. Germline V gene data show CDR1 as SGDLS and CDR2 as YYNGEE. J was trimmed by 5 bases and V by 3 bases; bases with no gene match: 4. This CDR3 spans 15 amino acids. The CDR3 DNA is TGTGCCAGCAGCGGGACTAGCGGTTTTACCGGGGAGCTGTTTTTT. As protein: CASSGTSGFTGELFF.

In DNA, the CDR3 is TGTGCCAGCAGCCCACAAGTAGCGGGAGGGGAACAGTACTTC. This translates into CASSPQVAGGEQYF. The chain has TRBV9 and TRBJ2-7, with 11 bases identical to TRBD2. Trimming cost V 4 bases and J 10 bases; bases outside gene matches: 10. The CDR3 consists of 14 residues. Germline loops: CDR1 SGDLS, CDR2 YYNGEE.

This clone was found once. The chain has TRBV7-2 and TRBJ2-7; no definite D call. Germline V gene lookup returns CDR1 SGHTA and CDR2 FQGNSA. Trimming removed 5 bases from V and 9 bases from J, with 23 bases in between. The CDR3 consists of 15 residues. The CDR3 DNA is TGTGCCAGCAGCCGCGTTTCCGGGCAGTATTCAGGGCAGTACTTC. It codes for CASSRVSGQYSGQYF.